The present T cell receptor beta chain was sequenced within a study of breast tumors, draining lymph nodes, adjacent tissues. This clonotype was observed many times. TCRdb redid the calling of the multiplex PCR reads with MiXCR, one entry per CDR3 protein. The sample yields over 150,000 distinct CDR3 sequences, around a third seen once. Germline lookup yields CDR1 SGHRS and CDR2 YFSETQ. J lost 0 bases, V lost 0 bases, and 2 bases had no gene match. The CDR3 has 15 residues. Axillary draining lymph nodes of breast cancer patients supplied the node samples. Input material: axillary lymph node tissue. This chain joins TRBV5-1 and TRBJ1-2; 7 bases map to TRBD1. This TCR came from a female donor with breast cancer. Some clones in this sample may be carry-over from other donors' samples. This chain's CDR3 is CASSLGGTANYGYTF. DNA of the CDR3: TGCGCCAGCAGCTTGGGTGGGACAGCTAACTATGGCTACACCTTC. The full variable domain, with the rest looked up from reference TRBV5-1 and TRBJ1-2, is KAGVTQTPRYLIKTRGQQVTLSCSPISGHRSVSWYQQTPGQGLQFLFEYFSETQRNKGNFPGRFSGRQFSNSRSEMNVSTLELGDSALYLCASSLGGTANYGYTFGSGTRLTVV.